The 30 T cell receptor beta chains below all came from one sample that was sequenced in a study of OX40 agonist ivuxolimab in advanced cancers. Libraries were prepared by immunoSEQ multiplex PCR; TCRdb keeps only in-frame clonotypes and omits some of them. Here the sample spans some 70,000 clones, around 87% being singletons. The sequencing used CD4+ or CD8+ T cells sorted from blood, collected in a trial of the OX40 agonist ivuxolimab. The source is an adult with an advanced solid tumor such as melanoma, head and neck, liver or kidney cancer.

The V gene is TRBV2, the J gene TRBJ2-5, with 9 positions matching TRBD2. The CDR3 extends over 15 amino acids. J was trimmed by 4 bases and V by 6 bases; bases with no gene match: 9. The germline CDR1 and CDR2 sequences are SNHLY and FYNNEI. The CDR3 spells CASRVSGGGRETQYF. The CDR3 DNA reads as TGTGCCAGCAGGGTTAGCGGGGGCGGTCGAGAGACCCAGTACTTC.

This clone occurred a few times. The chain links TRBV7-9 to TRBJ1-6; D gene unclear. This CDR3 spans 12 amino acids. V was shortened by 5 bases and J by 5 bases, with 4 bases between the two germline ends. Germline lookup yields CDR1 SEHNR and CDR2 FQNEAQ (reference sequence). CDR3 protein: CASSPNNSPLHF. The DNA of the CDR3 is TGTGCCAGCAGCCCTAATAATTCACCCCTCCACTTT.

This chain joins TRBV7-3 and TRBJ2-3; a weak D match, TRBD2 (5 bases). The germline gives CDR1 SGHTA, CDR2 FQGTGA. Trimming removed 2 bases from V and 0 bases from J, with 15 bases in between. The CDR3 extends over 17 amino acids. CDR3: CASSLVRSSGSTDTQYF. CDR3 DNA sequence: TGTGCCAGCAGCTTAGTCCGATCCAGCGGAAGCACAGATACGCAGTATTTT.

The CDR3 loop is CSPFRGEKLFF. In DNA form, the CDR3 reads TGCTCCCCCTTCAGAGGTGAAAAACTGTTTTTT. The rearrangement uses TRBV20-1 and TRBJ1-4; unclear D gene. The CDR3 covers 11 residues. Germline V gene data show CDR1 as DFQATT and CDR2 as SNEGSKA (reference sequence).

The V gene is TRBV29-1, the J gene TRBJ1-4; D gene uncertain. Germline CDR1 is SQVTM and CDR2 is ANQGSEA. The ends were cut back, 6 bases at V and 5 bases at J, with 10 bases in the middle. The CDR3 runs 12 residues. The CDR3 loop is CSVTSGNEKLFF. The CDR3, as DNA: TGCAGCGTAACTTCGGGGAATGAAAAACTGTTTTTT.

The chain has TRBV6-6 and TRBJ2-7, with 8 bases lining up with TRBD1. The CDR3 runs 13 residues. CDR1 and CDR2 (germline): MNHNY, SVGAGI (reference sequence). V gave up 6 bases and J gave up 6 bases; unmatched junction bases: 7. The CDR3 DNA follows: TGTGCCAGCAGCGGACAGGGTTGGAGCGAGCAGTACTTC. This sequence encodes CASSGQGWSEQYF.

The CDR3 DNA sequence: TGTGCCAGCAGTTTATTCCGGAGCTCCTACGAGCAGTACTTC. It encodes CASSLFRSSYEQYF. This rearrangement joins TRBV27 to TRBJ2-7; D remains unclear. The germline CDR1 and CDR2 sequences are MNHEY and SMNVEV (reference sequence). The CDR3 consists of 14 residues. The germline V and J ends were trimmed by 1 base and 0 bases, with 7 bases remaining between them.

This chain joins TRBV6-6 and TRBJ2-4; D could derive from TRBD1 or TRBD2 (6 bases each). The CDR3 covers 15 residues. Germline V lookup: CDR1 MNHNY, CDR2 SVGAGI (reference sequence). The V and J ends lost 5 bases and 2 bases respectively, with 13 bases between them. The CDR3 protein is CASSPPGATKNIQYF. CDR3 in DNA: TGTGCCAGCAGTCCCCCGGGGGCGACCAAAAACATTCAGTACTTC.

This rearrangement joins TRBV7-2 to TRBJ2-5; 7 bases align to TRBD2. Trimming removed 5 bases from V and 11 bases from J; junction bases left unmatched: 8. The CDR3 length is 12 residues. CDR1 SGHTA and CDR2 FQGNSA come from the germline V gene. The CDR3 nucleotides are TGTGCCAGCAGCCCGTGGGGAGGGGAGCAGTACTTC. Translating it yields CASSPWGGEQYF.

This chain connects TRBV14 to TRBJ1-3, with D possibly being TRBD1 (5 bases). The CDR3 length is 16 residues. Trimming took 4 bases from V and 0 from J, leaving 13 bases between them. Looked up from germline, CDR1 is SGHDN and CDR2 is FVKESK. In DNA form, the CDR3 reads TGTGCCAGCAGCCGTTTAATGACAGCCTCTGGAAACACCATATATTTT. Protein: CASSRLMTASGNTIYF.

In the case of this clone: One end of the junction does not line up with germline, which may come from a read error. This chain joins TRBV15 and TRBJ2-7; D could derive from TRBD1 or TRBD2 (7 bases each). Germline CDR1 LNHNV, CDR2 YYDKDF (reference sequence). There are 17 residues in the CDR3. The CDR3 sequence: CATSRGEGAEGRASWDF. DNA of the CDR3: TGTGCCACCAGCAGAGGGGAGGGGGCGGAGGGGCGGGCATCGTGGGACTTC.

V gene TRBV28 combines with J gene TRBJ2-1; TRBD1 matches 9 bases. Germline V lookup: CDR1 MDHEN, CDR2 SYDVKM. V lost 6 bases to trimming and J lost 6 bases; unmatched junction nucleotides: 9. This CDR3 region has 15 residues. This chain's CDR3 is CASRVRDRAVNEQFF. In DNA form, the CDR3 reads TGTGCCAGCAGAGTCCGGGACAGGGCAGTCAATGAGCAGTTCTTC.

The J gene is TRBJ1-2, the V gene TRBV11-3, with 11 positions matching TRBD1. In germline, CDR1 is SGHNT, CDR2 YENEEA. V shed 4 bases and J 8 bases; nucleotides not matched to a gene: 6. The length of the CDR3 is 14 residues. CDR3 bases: TGTGCCAGCAGCTCCGGACAGGGGGCCGCGGGCTACACCTTC. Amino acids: CASSSGQGAAGYTF.

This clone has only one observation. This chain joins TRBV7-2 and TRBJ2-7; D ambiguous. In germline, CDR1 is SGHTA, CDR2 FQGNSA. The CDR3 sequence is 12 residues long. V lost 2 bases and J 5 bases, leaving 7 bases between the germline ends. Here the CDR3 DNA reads TGTGCCAGCAGCTTAATTGTGGACGAGCAGTACTTC. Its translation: CASSLIVDEQYF.

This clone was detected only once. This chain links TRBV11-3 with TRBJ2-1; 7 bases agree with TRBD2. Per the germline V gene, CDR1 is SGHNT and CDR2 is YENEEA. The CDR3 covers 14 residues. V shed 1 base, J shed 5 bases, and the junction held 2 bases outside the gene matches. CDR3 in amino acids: CASSLAGGNNEQFF. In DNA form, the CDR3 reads TGTGCCAGCAGCTTAGCGGGAGGAAACAATGAGCAGTTCTTC.

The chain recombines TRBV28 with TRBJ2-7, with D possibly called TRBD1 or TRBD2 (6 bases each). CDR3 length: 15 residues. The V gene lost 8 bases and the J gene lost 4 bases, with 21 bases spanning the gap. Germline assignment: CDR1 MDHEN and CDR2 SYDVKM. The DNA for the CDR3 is TGTGCCAGCGTGCCGGGGGCAGCGGGTATGTACGAGCAGTACTTC. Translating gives CASVPGAAGMYEQYF.

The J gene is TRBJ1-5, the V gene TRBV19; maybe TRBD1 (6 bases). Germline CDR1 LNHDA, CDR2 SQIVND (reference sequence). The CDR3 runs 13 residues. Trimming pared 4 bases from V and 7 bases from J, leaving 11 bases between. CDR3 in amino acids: CASSTEQGQPQHF. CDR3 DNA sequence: TGTGCCAGTAGTACCGAACAGGGCCAGCCCCAGCATTTT.

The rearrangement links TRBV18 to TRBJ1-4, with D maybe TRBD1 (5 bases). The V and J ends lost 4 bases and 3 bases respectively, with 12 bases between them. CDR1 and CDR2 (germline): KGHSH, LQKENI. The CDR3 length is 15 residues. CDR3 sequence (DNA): TGTGCCAGCTCACGCATAGAGACAGCTAATGAAAAACTGTTTTTT. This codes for CASSRIETANEKLFF.

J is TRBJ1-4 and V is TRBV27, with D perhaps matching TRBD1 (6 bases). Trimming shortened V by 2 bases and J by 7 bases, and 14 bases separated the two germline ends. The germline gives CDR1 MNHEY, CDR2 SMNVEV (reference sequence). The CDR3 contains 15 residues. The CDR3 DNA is TGTGCCAGCAGTTTACGGGGGCGTGGGTTTGAAAAACTGTTTTTT. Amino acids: CASSLRGRGFEKLFF.

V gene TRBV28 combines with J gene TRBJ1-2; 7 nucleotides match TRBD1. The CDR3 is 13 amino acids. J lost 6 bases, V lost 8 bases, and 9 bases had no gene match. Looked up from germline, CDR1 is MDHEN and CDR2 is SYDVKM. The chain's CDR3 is CASRVGGRDGYTF. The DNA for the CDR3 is TGTGCCAGCCGCGTAGGGGGCAGAGATGGCTACACCTTC.

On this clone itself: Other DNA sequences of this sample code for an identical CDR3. The CDR3 sequence is CASRQPGQSYGYTF. The CDR3, as DNA: TGTGCCAGCAGACAACCGGGACAGTCCTATGGCTACACCTTC. This chain links TRBV27 with TRBJ1-2; 7 bases agree with TRBD1. Unmatched junction bases numbered 8, after V lost 6 bases and J lost 4 bases. Germline V gives CDR1 MNHEY, CDR2 SMNVEV (reference sequence). The CDR3 runs to 14 residues.

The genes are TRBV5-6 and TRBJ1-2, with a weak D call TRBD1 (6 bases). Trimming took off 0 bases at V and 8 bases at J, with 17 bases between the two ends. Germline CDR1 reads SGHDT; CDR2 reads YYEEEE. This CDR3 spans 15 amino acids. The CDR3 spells CASSLEAGAQSGYTF. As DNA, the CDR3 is TGTGCCAGCAGCTTGGAGGCAGGGGCTCAGTCGGGCTACACCTTC.

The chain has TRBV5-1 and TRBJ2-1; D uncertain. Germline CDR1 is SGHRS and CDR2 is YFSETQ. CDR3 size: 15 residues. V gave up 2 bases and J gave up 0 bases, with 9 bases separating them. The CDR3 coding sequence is TGCGCCAGCAGCTTTGGCGCTAGCTCCTACAATGAGCAGTTCTTC. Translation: CASSFGASSYNEQFF.

CDR3 amino acids: CASRPTSGSTDTQYF. DNA for the CDR3: TGTGCCAGCAGACCAACTAGCGGGAGCACAGATACGCAGTATTTT. The chain recombines TRBV6-5 with TRBJ2-3, with 9 bases matching TRBD2. Trimming took 6 bases from V and 0 from J; bases not matched to a gene: 4. CDR3 size: 15 residues. Per the germline V gene, CDR1 is MNHEY and CDR2 is SVGAGI.

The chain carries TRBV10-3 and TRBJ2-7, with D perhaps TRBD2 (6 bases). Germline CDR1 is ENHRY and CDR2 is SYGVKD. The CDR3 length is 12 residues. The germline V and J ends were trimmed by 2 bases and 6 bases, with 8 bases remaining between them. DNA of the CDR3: TGTGCCATCAGTGAGGCGGGGACCGAGCAGTACTTC. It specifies CAISEAGTEQYF.

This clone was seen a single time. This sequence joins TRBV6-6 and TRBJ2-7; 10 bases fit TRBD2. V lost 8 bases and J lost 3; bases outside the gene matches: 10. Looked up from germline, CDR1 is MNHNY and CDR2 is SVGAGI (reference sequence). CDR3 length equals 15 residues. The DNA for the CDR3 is TGTGCCAGCCGTGACCTAGCGGGAGTCTTCTACGAGCAGTACTTC. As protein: CASRDLAGVFYEQYF.

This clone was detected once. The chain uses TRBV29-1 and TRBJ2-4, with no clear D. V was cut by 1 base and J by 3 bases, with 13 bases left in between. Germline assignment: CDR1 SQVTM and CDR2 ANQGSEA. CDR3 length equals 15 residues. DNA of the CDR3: TGCAGCGTTGAAGGAGAATACGGCGGCAAAAACATTCAGTACTTC. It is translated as CSVEGEYGGKNIQYF.

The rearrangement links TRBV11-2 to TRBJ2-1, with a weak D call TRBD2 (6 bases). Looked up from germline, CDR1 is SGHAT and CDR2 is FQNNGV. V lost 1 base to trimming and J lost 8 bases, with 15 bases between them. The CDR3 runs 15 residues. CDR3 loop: CASSLVGSNSDEQFF. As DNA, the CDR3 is TGTGCCAGCAGCTTAGTCGGGAGTAATTCGGATGAGCAGTTCTTC.

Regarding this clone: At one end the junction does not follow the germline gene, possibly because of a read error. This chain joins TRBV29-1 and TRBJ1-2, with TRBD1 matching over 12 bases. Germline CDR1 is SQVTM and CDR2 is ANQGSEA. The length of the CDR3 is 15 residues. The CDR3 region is CSAEKPGQGADGYTF. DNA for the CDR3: TGCAGCGCTGAAAAGCCGGGACAGGGGGCAGATGGCTACACCTTC.

The CDR3, as DNA: TGTGCCAGCAGTCAACAGGGGGCCTCCTACAATGAGCAGTTCTTC. Its protein product is CASSQQGASYNEQFF. The V gene is TRBV7-3, the J gene TRBJ2-1, with TRBD1 matching 9 bases. The CDR3 consists of 15 residues. Per germline, CDR1 SGHTA and CDR2 FQGTGA. V was clipped by 6 bases and J by 0 bases; unmatched bases: 3.